The clone carrying this TCR beta chain was detected ten times or more. Germline CDR1 reads LGHDT; CDR2 reads YNNKEL (reference sequence). The CDR3 is made up of 15 amino acids. The ends were cut back, 4 bases at V and 0 bases at J, with 10 bases in the middle. Using RNA transcripts as the source, TCR beta CDR3 regions were amplified. A first-round RT-PCR of the TCR CDR3 used the HTBI primer set. TCRdb analysed the multiplex PCR reads with MiXCR anew, one entry per CDR3 protein. The table records under 350,000 distinct CDR3 sequences, roughly an eighth of them present only once. This entry is derived from a study of T cells in Graves' hyperthyroidism and ophthalmopathy.

The source is a woman aged 40 to 50 with Graves' hyperthyroidism. The sequenced material came from blood. The chain recombines TRBV3-1 with TRBJ1-3; no reliable D call. The CDR3 DNA follows: TGTGCCAGCAGCCCCAGGCCTCCCTCTGGAAACACCATATATTTT. The encoded protein is CASSPRPPSGNTIYF.